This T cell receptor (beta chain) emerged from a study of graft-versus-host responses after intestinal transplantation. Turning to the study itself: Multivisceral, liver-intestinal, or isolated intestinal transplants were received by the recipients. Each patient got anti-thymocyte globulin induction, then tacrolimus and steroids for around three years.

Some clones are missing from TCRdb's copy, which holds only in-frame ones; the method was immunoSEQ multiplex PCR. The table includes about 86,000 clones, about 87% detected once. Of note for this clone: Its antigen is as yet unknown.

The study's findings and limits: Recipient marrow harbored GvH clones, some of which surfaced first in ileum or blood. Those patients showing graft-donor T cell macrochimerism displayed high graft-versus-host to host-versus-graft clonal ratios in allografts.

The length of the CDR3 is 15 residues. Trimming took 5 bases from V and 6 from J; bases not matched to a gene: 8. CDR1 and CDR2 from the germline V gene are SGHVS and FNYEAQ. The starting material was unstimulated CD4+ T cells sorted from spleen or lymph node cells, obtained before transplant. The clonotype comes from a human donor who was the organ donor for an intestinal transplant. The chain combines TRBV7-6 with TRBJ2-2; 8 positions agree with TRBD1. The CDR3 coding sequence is TGTGCCAGCAGCCCAGGGGGCATGGTCCCCGGGGAGCTGTTTTTT. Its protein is CASSPGGMVPGELFF.